This T cell receptor (beta chain) was observed in a study of blood T cell repertoires in COVID-19. With 4 bases removed from V and 1 base from J, the gap between germline ends came to 9 bases. From germline, CDR1 is SGHRS and CDR2 YFSETQ. The CDR3 has 14 amino acids. Sequencing was performed with immunoSEQ multiplex PCR; in TCRdb, only in-frame clones are kept and a portion is missing. Of 68,000 or so clones in the sample, 87% were seen once. The sequence was collected from a woman in her 50s with COVID-19, enrolled during active disease. Sequenced sample: peripheral blood. This sequence joins TRBV5-1 and TRBJ1-3; unclear D gene. CDR3 sequence (DNA): TGCGCCAGCAGCGAAACGAGGTCTGGAAACACCATATATTTT. Translating it yields CASSETRSGNTIYF.